The T cell receptor beta chain under discussion was sequenced for a study of T cell repertoires in cytomegalovirus infection. Across the study: Recently described HLA-C-restricted plus well-studied HLA-B-restricted CMV epitopes were used. Both a matching HLA type and CMV infection were indicated by public TCR beta signatures.

A single record per CDR3 protein comes from TCRdb applying MiXCR to the reads. The sample has around 500,000 distinct CDR3 sequences, 42% seen once; the top ten hold about 41%. Notes on the study in general: The response measured ex vivo was dominated by TCR beta clonotypes (HLA-C-restricted and CMV-specific).

Worth noting for this clonotype: The antigen is undetermined.

This sequence originates from a human donor in good health (CMV status not recorded). Some clones in this sample may be carry-over from other donors' samples. Sequencing used cultured PBMCs, obtained from culture after CMV antigen stimulation.

CDR3 sequence reads: CASSGGWGESYGYTF. CDR3 DNA: TGCGCCAGCAGCGGGGGTTGGGGAGAGAGCTATGGCTACACCTTC. The gene calls are TRBV4-3 and TRBJ1-2; perhaps TRBD1 as D (5 bases). Germline V gene data show CDR1 as LGHNA and CDR2 as YSLEER. Trimming cost V 5 bases and J 4 bases, with 17 bases left between them. The CDR3 length is 15 residues.